The sequence of this T cell receptor (beta chain) was determined in a study of blood T cell repertoires in COVID-19. Here immunoSEQ multiplex PCR was the method, and the copy in TCRdb shows in-frame clones only, minus some. The repertoire holds under 200,000 clones, approximately 90% seen once, with 6% in the top ten. Germline trimming cut 2 bases from V and 5 bases from J; bases unmatched to any gene: 10. The CDR3 length is 16 residues. The germline CDR1 and CDR2 sequences are SQVTM and ANQGSEA. Sequenced input: peripheral blood. The rearrangement joins TRBV29-1 to TRBJ2-3, with 10 positions matching TRBD2. The origin of this receptor is a man aged 40-49 years with active or convalescent COVID-19. The CDR3 loop is CSVESVGGLAIDTQYF. CDR3 in DNA: TGCAGCGTTGAATCGGTGGGGGGACTAGCGATAGATACGCAGTATTTT.